Sequencing of this TCR beta chain was carried out in a study of blood T cell repertoires in COVID-19. Study information: Sites in the United States, Italy and Spain provided acute and convalescent COVID-19 samples.

V was clipped by 3 bases and J by 8 bases, with 11 bases between them. There are 13 residues in the CDR3. Per the germline V gene, CDR1 is KGHSH and CDR2 is LQKENI. The data were produced by immunoSEQ multiplex PCR, yet TCRdb's version contains in-frame clones alone and is incomplete. The table includes fewer than 300,000 clones, 88% detected once. The receptor comes from a man in his 60s who had recovered from COVID-19. This chain links TRBV18 with TRBJ1-5; D is perhaps TRBD1 (5 bases). The specimen was peripheral blood. The CDR3 bases are TGTGCCAGCTCACCGCGGGGCGACGAGCCCCAGCATTTT. Amino acid sequence: CASSPRGDEPQHF.